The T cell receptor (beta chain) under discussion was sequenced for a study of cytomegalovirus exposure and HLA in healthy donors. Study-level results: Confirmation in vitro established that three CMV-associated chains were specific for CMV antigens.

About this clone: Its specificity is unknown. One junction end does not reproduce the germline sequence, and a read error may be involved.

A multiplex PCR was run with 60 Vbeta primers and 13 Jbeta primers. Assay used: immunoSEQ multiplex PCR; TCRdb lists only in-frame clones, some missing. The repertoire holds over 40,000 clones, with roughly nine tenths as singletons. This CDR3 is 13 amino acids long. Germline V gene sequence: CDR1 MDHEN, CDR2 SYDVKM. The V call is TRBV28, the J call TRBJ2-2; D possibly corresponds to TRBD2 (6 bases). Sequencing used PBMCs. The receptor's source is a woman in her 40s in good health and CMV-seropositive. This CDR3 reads CASSLPPPGGLFF. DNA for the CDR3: TGTGCCAGCAGTTTACCTCCTCCCGGGGGGCTGTTTTTT.